What follows are 21 T cell receptor beta chains derived from one specimen sequenced in a study of cytomegalovirus exposure and HLA in healthy donors. This PCR relied on a set of 60 Vbeta primers and 13 Jbeta primers. Clones were read by immunoSEQ multiplex PCR, and TCRdb kept only the in-frame ones, dropping some. Of roughly 120,000 clones listed, over 15% were seen once; the top ten hold under 2.5%. Material: PBMCs. The origin of the receptors is a woman younger than 35 in good health and CMV-seronegative.

This clone is a singleton in its sample. The V call is TRBV19, the J call TRBJ2-7, with 9 positions matching TRBD2. Germline V gene sequence: CDR1 LNHDA, CDR2 SQIVND (reference sequence). J gave up 13 bases and V 1 base, and 5 bases lay outside the gene matches. This CDR3 is built from 12 residues. The CDR3 bases are TGTGCCAGTAGTATAGGGCCTAGCGGGATTTACTTC. Its translation: CASSIGPSGIYF.

The table lists this clone with a few counts. V usage is TRBV10-3 and J usage is TRBJ2-3, with 11 nucleotides matching TRBD1. From germline, CDR1 is ENHRY and CDR2 SYGVKD. The trim removed 10 bases at V and 6 bases at J, leaving 15 bases unmatched. The CDR3 has 16 amino acids. The CDR3 sequence: CATARYGQGAADTQYF. The CDR3 DNA sequence: TGTGCCACCGCGCGGTACGGACAGGGGGCAGCGGATACGCAGTATTTT.

The genes are TRBV7-4 and TRBJ2-7; 7 positions match TRBD1. This CDR3 has 16 residues. J lost 2 bases, V lost 5 bases, and 12 bases had no gene match. The V gene's germline CDR1 is SGHVT and CDR2 SQSDAQ. The CDR3 bases are TGTGCCAGCAGCCCGCAAACGCCGGGACAGCCCTACGAGCAGTACTTC. It translates to CASSPQTPGQPYEQYF.

The chain joins TRBV5-6 to TRBJ2-1; 9 bases match TRBD2. With 1 base clipped from V and 6 bases from J, the junction kept 8 bases outside the gene matches. CDR3 size: 16 residues. CDR1 and CDR2 (germline): SGHDT, YYEEEE. Written as DNA, the CDR3 is TGTGCCAGCAGCTTGTTTTGGCGGGGGGGGTCCAATGAGCAGTTCTTC. This codes for CASSLFWRGGSNEQFF.

The chain joins TRBV25-1 to TRBJ2-1, with D perhaps TRBD1 (5 bases). V was cut by 2 bases and J by 7 bases, with 9 bases left in between. The CDR3 totals 13 residues. CDR1 and CDR2 (germline): MGHDK, SYGVNS. In nucleotides, the CDR3 is TGTGCCAGCAGTGAAACAGGAAATAATGAGCAGTTCTTC. It codes for CASSETGNNEQFF.

The V gene is TRBV28, the J gene TRBJ2-7, with D unclear. CDR3 size: 15 residues. Germline-derived CDR1 and CDR2 are MDHEN and SYDVKM. Trimming removed 1 base from V and 0 bases from J, with 10 bases in between. The CDR3 region has the DNA TGTGCCAGCAGTTTATTTACAGATCTCTCCTACGAGCAGTACTTC. Amino acid sequence: CASSLFTDLSYEQYF.

The CDR3 nucleotides are TGTGCCAGCAGCGTTGGACTAGCGGGAGGTTCCGGGGAGCTGTTTTTT. Its translation: CASSVGLAGGSGELFF. This chain joins TRBV9 and TRBJ2-2; 14 bases match TRBD2. The CDR3 runs to 16 residues. The V gene end was trimmed by 2 bases and the J gene end by 6 bases; junction bases not matched to a gene: 3. Germline V gene sequence: CDR1 SGDLS, CDR2 YYNGEE.

A few counts support this clone. The rearrangement joins TRBV2 to TRBJ1-2; 12 bases align to TRBD1. Trimming removed 6 bases from V and 6 bases from J; junction bases left unmatched: 11. In germline, CDR1 is SNHLY, CDR2 FYNNEI. The CDR3 totals 16 residues. The CDR3 sequence: CASSRDRGRRLDGYTF. The CDR3 DNA is TGTGCCAGCAGCCGGGACAGGGGGCGCCGCTTGGATGGCTACACCTTC.

This chain connects TRBV5-4 to TRBJ2-1; 7 bases are shared with TRBD2. The J segment lost 10 bases and the V segment lost 0 bases, leaving 13 bases of the junction unmatched. CDR1 is SGHNT and CDR2 is YYREEE in the germline V gene (reference sequence). CDR3 size: 16 residues. CDR3 in DNA: TGTGCCAGCAGCTTGGACCTGACCCGACTAGCTGGCGAGCAGTTCTTC. This codes for CASSLDLTRLAGEQFF.

This clone showed up just a few times. The V call is TRBV15, the J call TRBJ1-5, with D perhaps TRBD1 (6 bases). The germline V gene encodes CDR1 LNHNV and CDR2 YYDKDF (reference sequence). Trimming cost V 3 bases and J 2 bases, with 8 bases left between them. The CDR3 loop spans 14 amino acids. This chain's CDR3 is CATSRSGGNQPQHF. CDR3 DNA sequence: TGTGCCACCAGCAGGTCAGGGGGCAATCAGCCCCAGCATTTT.

J is TRBJ1-1 and V is TRBV6-5; maybe TRBD1 (6 bases). Germline lookup yields CDR1 MNHEY and CDR2 SVGAGI. The CDR3 runs to 11 residues. V lost 6 bases and J lost 10, with 12 bases in between. Here the CDR3 reads CASSKQGVAFF. The CDR3 nucleotides read TGTGCCAGCAGCAAACAGGGAGTAGCTTTCTTT.

This clone was counted only a few times. V is TRBV28 and J is TRBJ1-5, with D possibly matching TRBD1 (6 bases). This CDR3 has 15 residues. Germline assignment: CDR1 MDHEN and CDR2 SYDVKM. V lost 1 base and J lost 4, with 11 bases in between. This CDR3 is CASSLYRAGNQPQHF. In nucleotides, the CDR3 is TGTGCCAGCAGTTTATACAGGGCAGGGAATCAGCCCCAGCATTTT.

V usage is TRBV27 and J usage is TRBJ2-7, with TRBD2 matching 15 bases. The CDR3 is made up of 15 amino acids. The junction had 3 bases not matched to a gene; V was cut back by 3 bases and J by 6 bases. Germline V gene sequence: CDR1 MNHEY, CDR2 SMNVEV (reference sequence). CDR3 loop: CASSLGTSGRREQYF. CDR3 DNA sequence: TGTGCCAGCAGTTTGGGGACTAGCGGGAGGCGCGAGCAGTACTTC.

A few counts support this clone. Other nucleotide sequences in the sample specify the same CDR3. This rearrangement joins TRBV25-1 to TRBJ2-7; 8 nucleotides line up with TRBD1. V was clipped by 3 bases and J by 5 bases; unmatched bases: 6. The CDR3 contains 14 residues. The germline V gene encodes CDR1 MGHDK and CDR2 SYGVNS. The CDR3 spells CASSEWDRWHEQYF. In DNA form, the CDR3 reads TGTGCCAGCAGTGAGTGGGACAGGTGGCACGAGCAGTACTTC.

The V call is TRBV29-1, the J call TRBJ2-7; 7 bases are a match to TRBD1. Trimming removed 6 bases from V and 6 bases from J; junction bases left unmatched: 8. This CDR3 is built from 12 residues. Germline V gene data show CDR1 as SQVTM and CDR2 as ANQGSEA. CDR3 residues: CSVSGTVSEQYF. DNA of the CDR3: TGCAGCGTGTCCGGGACAGTAAGCGAGCAGTACTTC.

The table lists this clone with a few counts. The V gene is TRBV5-4, the J gene TRBJ1-2; D not resolved. The CDR3 contains 15 residues. Germline CDR1 SGHNT, CDR2 YYREEE (reference sequence). Trimming removed 5 bases from V and 1 base from J, with 15 bases in between. CDR3 loop: CASSFDKHVNYGYTF. The CDR3, as DNA: TGTGCCAGCAGTTTCGACAAACACGTTAACTATGGCTACACCTTC.

The chain is built from TRBV20-1 and TRBJ2-7, with TRBD2 matching over 11 bases. Germline values: CDR1 DFQATT, CDR2 SNEGSKA (reference sequence). The J segment lost 9 bases and the V segment lost 7 bases, leaving 5 bases of the junction unmatched. This CDR3 is 11 amino acids long. CDR3 bases: TGCAGTGTCCTCCTAGCGGGAGGGCAGTACTTC. This gives the protein CSVLLAGGQYF.

This clone was counted only a few times. The chain joins TRBV15 to TRBJ2-7, with 8 bases lining up with TRBD2. This CDR3 contains 17 residues. With 3 bases clipped from V and 2 bases from J, the junction kept 12 bases outside the gene matches. Per germline, CDR1 LNHNV and CDR2 YYDKDF (reference sequence). The CDR3 nucleotides are TGTGCCACCAGCAGCAATCGGGGTAGCGGGGATCCCTACGAGCAGTACTTC. This codes for CATSSNRGSGDPYEQYF.

This clone showed up just a few times. The chain recombines TRBV7-9 with TRBJ1-1, with 10 bases aligning to TRBD1. Germline trimming cut 5 bases from V and 3 bases from J; bases unmatched to any gene: 6. Germline V gene data show CDR1 as SEHNR and CDR2 as FQNEAQ (reference sequence). The CDR3 covers 15 residues. CDR3 DNA: TGTGCCAGCAGCCACACCGGACAGGGGGACACTGAAGCTTTCTTT. Translating gives CASSHTGQGDTEAFF.

The J gene is TRBJ2-2, the V gene TRBV5-4; D is possibly TRBD1 (6 bases). CDR1 is SGHNT, CDR2 YYREEE, per germline (reference sequence). Trimming removed 9 bases at V and 0 bases at J, with 12 bases between. The CDR3 runs 14 residues. CDR3 bases: TGTGCCACCGGGGACACACCGAACACCGGGGAGCTGTTTTTT. It codes for CATGDTPNTGELFF.

The V gene is TRBV29-1, the J gene TRBJ2-1, with D possibly TRBD1 on 5 matching bases. Trimming took off 7 bases at V and 9 bases at J, with 16 bases between the two ends. The CDR3 is 12 amino acids. Germline V lookup: CDR1 SQVTM, CDR2 ANQGSEA. This CDR3 is CSARTQGGEQFF. The CDR3 DNA reads TGCAGCGCTCGGACCCAGGGCGGTGAGCAGTTCTTC.